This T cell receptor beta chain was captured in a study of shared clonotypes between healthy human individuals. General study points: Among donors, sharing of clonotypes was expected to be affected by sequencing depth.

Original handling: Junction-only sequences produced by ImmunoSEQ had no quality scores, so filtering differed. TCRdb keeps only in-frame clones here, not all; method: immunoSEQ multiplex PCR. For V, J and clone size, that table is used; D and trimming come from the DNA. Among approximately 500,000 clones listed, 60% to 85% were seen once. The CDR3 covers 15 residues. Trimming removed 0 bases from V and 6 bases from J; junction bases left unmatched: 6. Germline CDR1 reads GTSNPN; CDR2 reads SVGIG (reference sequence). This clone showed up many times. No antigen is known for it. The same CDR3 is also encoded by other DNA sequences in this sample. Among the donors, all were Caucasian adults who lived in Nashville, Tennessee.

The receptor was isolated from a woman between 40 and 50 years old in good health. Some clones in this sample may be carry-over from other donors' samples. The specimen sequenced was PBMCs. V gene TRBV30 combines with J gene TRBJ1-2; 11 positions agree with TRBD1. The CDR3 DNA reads TGTGCCTGGAGTGTCCTCGGACAGGGGGCGGATGGCTACACCTTC. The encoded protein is CAWSVLGQGADGYTF. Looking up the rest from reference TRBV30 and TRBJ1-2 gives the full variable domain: SQTIHQWPATLVQPVGSPLSLECTVEGTSNPNLYWYRQAAGRGLQLLFYSVGIGQISSEVPQNLSASRPQDRQFILSSKKLLLSDSGFYLCAWSVLGQGADGYTFGSGTRLTVV.